Listed here are 8 T cell receptor beta chains from one sample, sequenced in a study of T cell responses to AZD1222 COVID-19 vaccine. Only in-frame clones appear in the TCRdb table, and some are missing; sequencing was by immunoSEQ multiplex PCR. This sample has roughly 81,000 clones; roughly 85% occur once, and the top ten carry over 7.5%. The sample in question was peripheral blood, obtained on day 0 of AZD1222 vaccination. The receptors were sampled from an adult in good health.

The rearrangement joins TRBV18 to TRBJ2-2, with 11 nucleotides matching TRBD1. Looked up from germline, CDR1 is KGHSH and CDR2 is LQKENI. The V gene end was trimmed by 3 bases and the J gene end by 7 bases; junction bases not matched to a gene: 16. CDR3 size: 19 residues. The CDR3 sequence is CASSPRVEWTGGEGGELFF. The CDR3 DNA reads as TGTGCCAGCTCACCTCGGGTCGAATGGACAGGGGGCGAAGGCGGGGAGCTGTTTTTT.

The CDR3 reads CASSPQGPGNTIYF. Here the CDR3 DNA reads TGTGCCAGCAGCCCCCAGGGACCTGGAAACACCATATATTTT. V and J are TRBV9 and TRBJ1-3, with D possibly matching TRBD1 (5 bases). The ends were cut back, 4 bases at V and 2 bases at J, with 10 bases in the middle. The CDR3 has 14 residues. Per germline, CDR1 SGDLS and CDR2 YYNGEE.

The chain joins TRBV7-9 to TRBJ2-7; 7 bases are shared with TRBD1. Trimming cost V 6 bases and J 6 bases; bases outside gene matches: 8. Germline CDR1 is SEHNR and CDR2 is FQNEAQ (reference sequence). This CDR3 has 13 residues. The CDR3 region is CASRETGNGEQYF. For the CDR3, the DNA is TGTGCCAGCAGAGAGACAGGGAATGGCGAGCAGTACTTC.

This clone was seen just once. The sample holds other DNA sequences that translate to the same CDR3. This sequence joins TRBV3-1 (or the pseudogene TRBV3-2) and TRBJ1-3, with D unresolved. CDR3 size: 12 residues. V lost 1 base, J lost 4 bases, and 2 bases lay in between. CDR1 and CDR2 from the germline V gene are LGHDT and YNNKEL (reference sequence). DNA of the CDR3: TGTGCCAGCAGCCAAGCGGGAAACACCATATATTTT. Protein: CASSQAGNTIYF.

This clone turned up a few times. The J gene is TRBJ1-1, the V gene TRBV5-4; the D gene is possibly TRBD1 (6 bases). V was clipped by 5 bases and J by 1 base, with 15 bases between them. This CDR3 has 15 residues. Germline-derived CDR1 and CDR2 are SGHNT and YYREEE (reference sequence). The CDR3 sequence: CASRDASTGNTEAFF. The CDR3 bases are TGTGCCAGCAGGGATGCCTCGACAGGGAACACTGAAGCTTTCTTT. The full variable domain, its missing parts supplied by reference TRBV5-4 and TRBJ1-1, is ETGVTQSPTHLIKTRGQQVTLRCSSQSGHNTVSWYQQALGQGPQFIFQYYREEENGRGNFPPRFSGLQFPNYSSELNVNALELDDSALYLCASRDASTGNTEAFFGQGTRLTVV.

This chain connects TRBV9 to TRBJ2-1, with 7 bases lining up with TRBD2. CDR1 is SGDLS, CDR2 YYNGEE, per germline. The CDR3 loop spans 18 amino acids. Trimming took 4 bases from V and 6 from J; bases not matched to a gene: 19. CDR3 DNA: TGTGCCAGCAGCTCAAGTCGGACGGCTAGCGGAGTTTCCAATGAGCAGTTCTTC. This gives the protein CASSSSRTASGVSNEQFF.

A single count supports this clone. V gene TRBV15 combines with J gene TRBJ1-6; unclear D gene. V dropped 5 bases and J dropped 7 bases, with 6 bases sitting between them. The CDR3 has 12 residues. Germline V CDR1 and CDR2: LNHNV, YYDKDF (reference sequence). The CDR3 nucleotides read TGTGCCACCAGCGGCAGCAATTCACCCCTCCACTTT. It encodes CATSGSNSPLHF.

This sequence joins TRBV3-1 (or the pseudogene TRBV3-2) and TRBJ2-7, with D possibly matching TRBD2 (8 bases). V lost 0 bases to trimming and J lost 5 bases, with 20 bases between them. CDR3 size: 17 residues. Looked up from germline, CDR1 is LGHDT and CDR2 is YNNKEL (reference sequence). In nucleotides, the CDR3 is TGTGCCAGCAGCCAAGATTGGGACAGCGGGAGTAGTAACGAGCAGTACTTC. This translates into CASSQDWDSGSSNEQYF.